Each of the 17 T cell receptor beta chains below was sequenced from the same sample in a study of blood T cells in healthy people across ages. Sample-barcoded 5' priming and a J-beta primer mix drove a second PCR of about 6 to 12 cycles. TCRdb fed the 5' RACE reads into MiXCR, producing one record per CDR3 protein. The sample records approximately 800,000 distinct CDR3 sequences, 53% being singletons. Sequenced material: blood. These receptors all come from an elderly man in good health.

This chain joins TRBV30 and TRBJ1-2; D perhaps matches TRBD1 (6 bases). Trimming cost V 4 bases and J 4 bases, with 13 bases left between them. The CDR3 sequence is 13 residues long. Germline loops: CDR1 GTSNPN, CDR2 SVGIG (reference sequence). CDR3 protein: CAWTRGGSYGYTF. The CDR3 nucleotides read TGTGCCTGGACCCGAGGGGGGTCCTATGGCTACACCTTC.

This clonotype was detected only a few times. This chain connects TRBV29-1 to TRBJ1-1; 9 nucleotides line up with TRBD1. V was pared by 3 bases and J by 1 base, with 12 bases of the junction left unmatched. CDR3 size: 17 residues. Germline assignment: CDR1 SQVTM and CDR2 ANQGSEA. CDR3 DNA sequence: TGCAGCGTTGAGGAGCCCGGGACAGGGAGGAGGAACACTGAAGCTTTCTTT. As protein: CSVEEPGTGRRNTEAFF.

This clonotype was seen a few times. The CDR3 DNA reads as TGTGCCAGCAGTCCTTGGGAGGGGGGCAAGAACATTCAGTACTTC. This encodes CASSPWEGGKNIQYF. The chain is built from TRBV28 and TRBJ2-4, with D tentatively TRBD2 (7 bases). Trimming removed 5 bases at V and 7 bases at J, with 18 bases between. From germline, CDR1 is MDHEN and CDR2 SYDVKM. CDR3 length: 15 amino acids.

The chain uses TRBV7-2 and TRBJ2-5; 7 bases fit TRBD2. The CDR3 has 14 residues. CDR1 is SGHTA, CDR2 FQGNSA, per germline. V was clipped by 0 bases and J by 11 bases; unmatched bases: 9. This chain's CDR3 is CASSLAGGREEQYF. In DNA form, the CDR3 reads TGTGCCAGCAGCTTAGCGGGAGGGCGCGAGGAGCAGTACTTC. The full variable domain, in which reference TRBV7-2 and TRBJ2-5 provide the parts outside the CDR3, is GAGVSQSPSNKVTEKGKDVELRCDPISGHTALYWYRQSLGQGLEFLIYFQGNSAPDKSGLPSDRFSAERTGGSVSTLTIQRTQQEDSAVYLCASSLAGGREEQYFGPGTRLLVL.

The V call is TRBV10-3, the J call TRBJ2-1, with a tentative D call TRBD2 (6 bases). The CDR3 loop spans 15 amino acids. The ends were cut back, 6 bases at V and 8 bases at J, with 20 bases in the middle. Germline CDR1 ENHRY, CDR2 SYGVKD. The CDR3 coding sequence is TGTGCCATCAGCCCCCTGGGCGGGACCCTCCATGAGCAGTTCTTC. Amino acids: CAISPLGGTLHEQFF.

This chain joins TRBV2 and TRBJ2-5; 14 bases are shared with TRBD2. Germline V lookup: CDR1 SNHLY, CDR2 FYNNEI. The CDR3 consists of 14 residues. J was trimmed by 11 bases and V by 6 bases; bases with no gene match: 8. This CDR3 reads CASSKGLAGAEQYF. The CDR3 DNA reads TGTGCCAGCAGCAAGGGACTAGCGGGAGCTGAGCAGTACTTC.

The V gene is TRBV3-1, the J gene TRBJ1-2; weak D call: TRBD1 (5 bases). This CDR3 has 15 residues. The germline CDR1 and CDR2 sequences are LGHDT and YNNKEL (reference sequence). V was clipped by 4 bases and J by 1 base, with 13 bases between them. Here the CDR3 reads CASSRSSGDNYGYTF. The CDR3 nucleotides are TGTGCCAGCAGCCGATCCTCGGGGGATAACTATGGCTACACCTTC.

V gene TRBV20-1 combines with J gene TRBJ2-1, with D possibly called TRBD1 or TRBD2 (5 bases each). The CDR3 spans 13 residues. Germline CDR1 reads DFQATT; CDR2 reads SNEGSKA (reference sequence). Trimming took off 7 bases at V and 5 bases at J, with 15 bases between the two ends. CDR3 sequence reads: CSGERRENNEQFF. In DNA, the CDR3 is TGCAGTGGTGAACGCAGGGAGAACAATGAGCAGTTCTTC.

This chain uses TRBV3-1 with TRBJ2-5; D is perhaps TRBD1 (5 bases). The last part of the DNA fits TRBJ2-7 better; the J call may be wrong. The CDR3 covers 13 residues. Germline V gives CDR1 LGHDT, CDR2 YNNKEL (reference sequence). CDR3 sequence: CASSQDFRAEQYF. The CDR3 nucleotides read TGTGCCAGCAGCCAAGATTTCAGGGCCGAGCAGTACTTC.

The gene calls are TRBV5-5 and TRBJ2-1; 7 nucleotides align to TRBD2. CDR1 and CDR2 (germline): SGHKS, YYEKEE (reference sequence). The CDR3 extends over 16 amino acids. V shed 4 bases, J shed 8 bases, and the junction held 15 bases outside the gene matches. CDR3 nucleotide sequence: TGTGCCAGCAGCCCAGAAAGTGGCGGGAGAGTCGATGAGCAGTTCTTC. The encoded protein is CASSPESGGRVDEQFF.

This clonotype came up a few times. CDR3 DNA: TGCAGCGCCTCGAGGGCTTCCAATGAGCAGTTCTTC. Translated: CSASRASNEQFF. The rearrangement joins TRBV29-1 to TRBJ2-1; maybe TRBD2 (5 bases). The CDR3 contains 12 residues. Germline V gene data show CDR1 as SQVTM and CDR2 as ANQGSEA. Trimming removed 7 bases from V and 6 bases from J, with 13 bases in between.

The rearrangement joins TRBV7-3 to TRBJ2-3; D possibly corresponds to TRBD2 (5 bases). Deletions cut 2 bases from V and 0 bases from J, with 9 bases between. This CDR3 region has 15 residues. Germline loops: CDR1 SGHTA, CDR2 FQGTGA. Here the CDR3 DNA reads TGTGCCAGCAGCTTAGACGGGATAAGCACAGATACGCAGTATTTT. Amino acid sequence: CASSLDGISTDTQYF.

The V call is TRBV5-1, the J call TRBJ2-5; TRBD2 matches 8 bases. CDR1 is SGHRS, CDR2 YFSETQ, per germline. There are 14 residues in the CDR3. V gave up 3 bases and J gave up 1 base; unmatched junction bases: 2. CDR3 DNA: TGCGCCAGCAGCTCCGGGGGGGCCCAAGAGACCCAGTACTTC. Encoded protein: CASSSGGAQETQYF.

The table lists this clonotype with a count of one. The gene calls are TRBV11-2 and TRBJ2-7, with D unclear. The assigned J gene may be wrong: the sequence end matches TRBJ2-5 better. CDR3 size: 15 residues. The germline V gene has CDR1 SGHAT and CDR2 FQNNGV. CDR3: CASSLDPSRIETQYF. The CDR3 DNA reads TGTGCCAGCAGCTTAGATCCATCGAGGATTGAGACCCAGTACTTC.

The chain recombines TRBV6-5 with TRBJ1-2, with D unclear. Deletions cut 0 bases from V and 0 bases from J, with 8 bases between. Germline V CDR1 and CDR2: MNHEY, SVGAGI. CDR3 length equals 15 residues. For the CDR3, the DNA is TGTGCCAGCAGTTACTCGTGGCTAGCTAACTATGGCTACACCTTC. Residues: CASSYSWLANYGYTF.

The chain recombines TRBV9 with TRBJ2-3; TRBD2 agrees at 13 bases. V was clipped by 0 bases and J by 0 bases; unmatched bases: 4. Germline V gene data show CDR1 as SGDLS and CDR2 as YYNGEE. This CDR3 is 18 amino acids long. CDR3 in DNA: TGTGCCAGCAGCGTAGCTACGACTAGCGGGGGGAGCACAGATACGCAGTATTTT. Its protein product is CASSVATTSGGSTDTQYF.

The genes are TRBV5-1 and TRBJ2-1, with TRBD1 identical over 8 bases. Judging by the DNA end, TRBJ2-7 fits better; the J call may be wrong. The CDR3 has 16 amino acids. Germline V CDR1 and CDR2: SGHRS, YFSETQ. The CDR3 sequence is CASSSLGQDPSGEQYF. The CDR3 DNA sequence: TGCGCCAGCAGCTCATTGGGACAGGACCCCTCGGGCGAGCAGTACTTC.